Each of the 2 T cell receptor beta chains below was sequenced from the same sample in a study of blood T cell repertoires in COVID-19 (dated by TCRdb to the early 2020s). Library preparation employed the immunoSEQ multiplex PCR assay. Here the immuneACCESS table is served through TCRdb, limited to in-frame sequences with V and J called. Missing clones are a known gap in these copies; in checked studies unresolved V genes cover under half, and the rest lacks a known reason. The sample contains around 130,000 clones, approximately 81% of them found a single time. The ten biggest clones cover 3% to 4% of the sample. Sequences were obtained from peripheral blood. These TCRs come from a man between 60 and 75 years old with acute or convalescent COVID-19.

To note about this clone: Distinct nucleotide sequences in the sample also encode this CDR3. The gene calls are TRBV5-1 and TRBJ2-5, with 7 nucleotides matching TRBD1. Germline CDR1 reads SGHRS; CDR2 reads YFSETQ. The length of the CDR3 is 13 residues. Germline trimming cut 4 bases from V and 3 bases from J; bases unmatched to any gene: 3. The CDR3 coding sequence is TGCGCCAGCAGCCTCGGGACAGAAGAGACCCAGTACTTC. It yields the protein CASSLGTEETQYF.

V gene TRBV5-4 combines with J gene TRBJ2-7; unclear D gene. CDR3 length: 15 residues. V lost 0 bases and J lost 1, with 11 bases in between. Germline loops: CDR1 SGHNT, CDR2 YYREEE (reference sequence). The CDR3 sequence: CASSLGAPMSYEQYF. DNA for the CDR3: TGTGCCAGCAGCTTGGGAGCGCCTATGTCCTACGAGCAGTACTTC. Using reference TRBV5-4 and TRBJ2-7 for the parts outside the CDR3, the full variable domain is ETGVTQSPTHLIKTRGQQVTLRCSSQSGHNTVSWYQQALGQGPQFIFQYYREEENGRGNFPPRFSGLQFPNYSSELNVNALELDDSALYLCASSLGAPMSYEQYFGPGTRLTVT.